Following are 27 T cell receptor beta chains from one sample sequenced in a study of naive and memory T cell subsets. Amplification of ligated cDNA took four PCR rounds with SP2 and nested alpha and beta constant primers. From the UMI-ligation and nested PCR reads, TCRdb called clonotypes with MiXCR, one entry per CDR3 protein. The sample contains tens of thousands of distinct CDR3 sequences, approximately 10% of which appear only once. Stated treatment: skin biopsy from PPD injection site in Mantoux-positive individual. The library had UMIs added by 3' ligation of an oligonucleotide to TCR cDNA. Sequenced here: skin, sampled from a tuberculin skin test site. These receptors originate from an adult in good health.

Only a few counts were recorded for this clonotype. The CDR3 sequence: CASSFRDRQETQYF. The CDR3 coding sequence is TGCGCCAGCAGCTTCAGAGACAGGCAAGAGACCCAGTACTTC. The V gene is TRBV5-1, the J gene TRBJ2-5; perhaps TRBD1 as D (6 bases). The germline gives CDR1 SGHRS, CDR2 YFSETQ. V was trimmed by 2 bases and J by 2 bases, leaving 10 bases between them. The CDR3 consists of 14 residues.

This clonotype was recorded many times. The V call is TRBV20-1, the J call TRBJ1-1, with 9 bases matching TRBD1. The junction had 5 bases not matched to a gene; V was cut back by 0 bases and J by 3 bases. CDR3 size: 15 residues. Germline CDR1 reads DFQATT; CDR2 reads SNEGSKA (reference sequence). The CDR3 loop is CSARDGDRGDTEAFF. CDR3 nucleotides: TGCAGTGCTAGAGATGGAGACAGGGGGGACACTGAAGCTTTCTTT.

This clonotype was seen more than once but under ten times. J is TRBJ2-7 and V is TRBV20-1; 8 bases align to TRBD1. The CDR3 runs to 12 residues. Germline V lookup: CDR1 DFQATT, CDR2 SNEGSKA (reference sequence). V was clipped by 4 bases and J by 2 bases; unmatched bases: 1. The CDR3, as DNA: TGCAGTGCTAAGGACAGGGCCTACGAGCAGTACTTC. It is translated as CSAKDRAYEQYF.

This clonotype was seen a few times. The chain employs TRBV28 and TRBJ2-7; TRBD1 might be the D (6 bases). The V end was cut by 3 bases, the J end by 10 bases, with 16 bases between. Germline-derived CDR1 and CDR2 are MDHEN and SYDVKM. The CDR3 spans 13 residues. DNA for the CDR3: TGTGCCAGCAGTTTGGGCAGGGGTCTGCAACAGTACTTC. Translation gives CASSLGRGLQQYF.

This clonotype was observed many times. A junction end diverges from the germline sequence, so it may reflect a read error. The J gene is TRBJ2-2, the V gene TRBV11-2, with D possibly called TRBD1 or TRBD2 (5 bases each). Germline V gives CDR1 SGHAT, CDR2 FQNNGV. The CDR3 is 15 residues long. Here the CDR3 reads CASSLLRAWTGELLF. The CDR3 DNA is TGTGCCAGCAGCTTACTCAGGGCGTGGACCGGGGAGCTGCTTTTT.

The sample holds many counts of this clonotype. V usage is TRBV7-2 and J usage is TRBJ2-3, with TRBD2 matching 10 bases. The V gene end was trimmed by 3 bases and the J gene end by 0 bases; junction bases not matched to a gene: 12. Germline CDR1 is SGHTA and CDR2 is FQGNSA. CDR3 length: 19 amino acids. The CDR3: CASSFYWTSGRPSTDTQYF. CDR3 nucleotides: TGTGCCAGCAGCTTTTATTGGACTAGCGGACGACCTAGCACAGATACGCAGTATTTT.

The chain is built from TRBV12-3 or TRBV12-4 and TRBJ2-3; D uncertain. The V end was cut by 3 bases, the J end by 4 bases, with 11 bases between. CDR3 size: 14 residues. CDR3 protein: CASSLERAADTQYF. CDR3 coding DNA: TGTGCCAGCAGTTTGGAAAGGGCGGCAGATACGCAGTATTTT.

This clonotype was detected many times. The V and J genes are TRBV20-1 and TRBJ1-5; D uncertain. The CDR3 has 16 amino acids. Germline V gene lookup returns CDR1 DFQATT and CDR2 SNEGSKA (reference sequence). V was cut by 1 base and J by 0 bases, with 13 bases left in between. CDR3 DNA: TGCAGTGCTAGAGTCAACAGCGGCTATAGCAATCAGCCCCAGCATTTT. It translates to CSARVNSGYSNQPQHF.

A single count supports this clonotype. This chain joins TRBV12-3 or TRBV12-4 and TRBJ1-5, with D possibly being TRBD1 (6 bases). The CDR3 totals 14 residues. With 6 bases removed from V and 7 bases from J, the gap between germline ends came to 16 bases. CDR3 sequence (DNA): TGTGCCAGCAGCCAACAGGGTTCGGGGCAGCCCCAGCATTTT. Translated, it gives CASSQQGSGQPQHF.

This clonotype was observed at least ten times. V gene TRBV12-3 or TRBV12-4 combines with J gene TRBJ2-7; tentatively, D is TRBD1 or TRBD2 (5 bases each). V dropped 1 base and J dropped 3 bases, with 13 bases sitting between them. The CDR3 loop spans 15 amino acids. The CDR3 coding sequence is TGTGCCAGCAGTTTAGGCCCCGGGGCATTCTACGAGCAGTACTTC. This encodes CASSLGPGAFYEQYF.

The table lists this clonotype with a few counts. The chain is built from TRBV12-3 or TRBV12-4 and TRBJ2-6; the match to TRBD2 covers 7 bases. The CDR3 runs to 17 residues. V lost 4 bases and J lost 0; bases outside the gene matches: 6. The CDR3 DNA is TGTGCCAGCAGTTGGGGGGGGATCCTCTCTGGGGCCAACGTCCTGACTTTC. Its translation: CASSWGGILSGANVLTF.

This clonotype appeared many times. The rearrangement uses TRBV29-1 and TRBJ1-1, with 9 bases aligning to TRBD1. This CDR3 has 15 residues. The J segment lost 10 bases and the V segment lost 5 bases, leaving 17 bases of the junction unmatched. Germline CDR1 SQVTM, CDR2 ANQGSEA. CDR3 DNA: TGCAGCGTTTCGTTTGGACAGGGGCCATCAAAGGGAGCTTTCTTT. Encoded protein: CSVSFGQGPSKGAFF.

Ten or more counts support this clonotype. The CDR3, as DNA: TGTGCCAGCAGTATAGGACAGGAGGAGACCCAGTACTTC. Its protein is CASSIGQEETQYF. The V call is TRBV28, the J call TRBJ2-5; 7 nucleotides agree with TRBD1. Trimming removed 5 bases from V and 5 bases from J; junction bases left unmatched: 5. Germline CDR1 and CDR2: MDHEN and SYDVKM. The CDR3 loop spans 13 amino acids.

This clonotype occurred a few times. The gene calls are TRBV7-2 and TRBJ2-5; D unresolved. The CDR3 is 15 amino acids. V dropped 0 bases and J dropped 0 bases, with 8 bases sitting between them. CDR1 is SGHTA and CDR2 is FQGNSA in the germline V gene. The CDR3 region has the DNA TGTGCCAGCAGCTTAGCCGGGTCGTACCAAGAGACCCAGTACTTC. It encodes CASSLAGSYQETQYF.

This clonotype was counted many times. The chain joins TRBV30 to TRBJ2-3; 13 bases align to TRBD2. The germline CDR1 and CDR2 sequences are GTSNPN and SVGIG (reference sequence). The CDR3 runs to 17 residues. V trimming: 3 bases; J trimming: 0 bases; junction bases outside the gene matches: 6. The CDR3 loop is CAWSEGLAGPSTDTQYF. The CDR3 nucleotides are TGTGCCTGGAGCGAGGGACTAGCGGGACCTAGCACAGATACGCAGTATTTT.

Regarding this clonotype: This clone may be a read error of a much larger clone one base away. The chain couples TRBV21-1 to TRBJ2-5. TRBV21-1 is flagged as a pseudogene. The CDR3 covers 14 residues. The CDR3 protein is CASSKTQKYETQHF. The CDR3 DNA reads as TGTGCCAGCAGCAAGACACAGAAATATGAGACCCAGCACTTC.

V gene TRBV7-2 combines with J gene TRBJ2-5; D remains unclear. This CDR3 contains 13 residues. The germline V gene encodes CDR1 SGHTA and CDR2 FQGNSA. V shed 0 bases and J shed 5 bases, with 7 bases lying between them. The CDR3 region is CASSLAEQETQYF. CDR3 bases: TGTGCCAGCAGCTTAGCGGAACAGGAGACCCAGTACTTC.

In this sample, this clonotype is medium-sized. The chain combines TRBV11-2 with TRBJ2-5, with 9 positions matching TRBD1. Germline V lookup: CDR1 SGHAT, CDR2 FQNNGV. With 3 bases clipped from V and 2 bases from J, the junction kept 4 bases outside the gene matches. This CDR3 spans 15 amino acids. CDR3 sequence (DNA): TGTGCCAGCAGCTTTGGGACAGGGCTGCAAGAGACCCAGTACTTC. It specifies CASSFGTGLQETQYF.

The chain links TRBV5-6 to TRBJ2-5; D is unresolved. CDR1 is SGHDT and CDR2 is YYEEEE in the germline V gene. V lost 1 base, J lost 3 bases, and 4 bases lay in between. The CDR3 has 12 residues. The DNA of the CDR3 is TGTGCCAGCAGCTTGTCAGAAGAGACCCAGTACTTC. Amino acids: CASSLSEETQYF.

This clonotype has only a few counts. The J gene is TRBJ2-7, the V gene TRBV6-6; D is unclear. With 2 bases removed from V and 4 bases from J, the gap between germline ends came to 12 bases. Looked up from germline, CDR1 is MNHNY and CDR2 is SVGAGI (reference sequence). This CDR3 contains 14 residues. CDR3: CASSYVGSGYEQYF. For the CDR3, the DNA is TGTGCCAGCAGTTACGTGGGGTCTGGGTACGAGCAGTACTTC.

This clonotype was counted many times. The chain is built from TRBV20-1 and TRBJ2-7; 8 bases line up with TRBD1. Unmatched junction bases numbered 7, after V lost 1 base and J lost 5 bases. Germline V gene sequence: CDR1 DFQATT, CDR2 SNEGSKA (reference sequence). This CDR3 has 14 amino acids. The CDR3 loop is CSARAQGVWHEQYF. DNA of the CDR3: TGCAGTGCTAGAGCACAGGGGGTCTGGCACGAGCAGTACTTC.

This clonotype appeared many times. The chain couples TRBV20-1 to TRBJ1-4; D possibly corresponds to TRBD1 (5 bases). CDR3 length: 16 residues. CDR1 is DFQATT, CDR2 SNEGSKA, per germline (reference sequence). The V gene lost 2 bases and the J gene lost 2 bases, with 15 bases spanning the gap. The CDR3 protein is CSARLRDAATNEKLFF. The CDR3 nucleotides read TGCAGTGCTAGACTCCGGGACGCAGCTACTAATGAAAAACTGTTTTTT.

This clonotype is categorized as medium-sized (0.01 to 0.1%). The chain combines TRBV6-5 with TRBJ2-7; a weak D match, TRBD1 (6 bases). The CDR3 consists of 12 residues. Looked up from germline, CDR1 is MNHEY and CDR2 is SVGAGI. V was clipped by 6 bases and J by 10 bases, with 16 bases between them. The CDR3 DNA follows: TGTGCCAGCAGCCCAGGGCAGGGGAAACAGTACTTC. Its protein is CASSPGQGKQYF.

The CDR3 region is CASSLGGENTEAFF. Written as DNA, the CDR3 is TGCGCCAGCAGCTTGGGCGGGGAGAACACTGAAGCTTTCTTT. This rearrangement joins TRBV5-1 to TRBJ1-1, with unresolved D. Trimming pared 0 bases from V and 1 base from J, leaving 7 bases between. The germline CDR1 and CDR2 sequences are SGHRS and YFSETQ. The CDR3 covers 14 residues.

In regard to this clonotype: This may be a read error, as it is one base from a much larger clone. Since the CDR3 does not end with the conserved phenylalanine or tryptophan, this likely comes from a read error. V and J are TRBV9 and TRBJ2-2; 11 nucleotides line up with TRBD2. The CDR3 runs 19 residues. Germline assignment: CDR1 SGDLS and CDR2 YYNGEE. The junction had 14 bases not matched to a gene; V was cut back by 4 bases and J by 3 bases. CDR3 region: CASSLRGSGRAGDTGELFL. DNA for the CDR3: TGTGCCAGCAGCCTTAGAGGTAGCGGGAGGGCCGGGGACACCGGGGAGCTGTTTCTT.

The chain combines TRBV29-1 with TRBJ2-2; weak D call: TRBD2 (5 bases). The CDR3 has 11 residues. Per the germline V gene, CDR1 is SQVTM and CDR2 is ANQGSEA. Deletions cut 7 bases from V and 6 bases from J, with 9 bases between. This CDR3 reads CSARGPGELFF. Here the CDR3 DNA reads TGCAGCGCCCGGGGTCCCGGGGAGCTGTTTTTT.

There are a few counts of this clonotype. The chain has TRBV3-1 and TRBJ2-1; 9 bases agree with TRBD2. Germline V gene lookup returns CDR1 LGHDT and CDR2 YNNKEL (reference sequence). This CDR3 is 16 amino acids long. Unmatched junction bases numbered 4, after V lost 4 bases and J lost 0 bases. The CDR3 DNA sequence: TGTGCCAGCAGCCCCTCACTAGCGGGCTCCTACAATGAGCAGTTCTTC. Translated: CASSPSLAGSYNEQFF.